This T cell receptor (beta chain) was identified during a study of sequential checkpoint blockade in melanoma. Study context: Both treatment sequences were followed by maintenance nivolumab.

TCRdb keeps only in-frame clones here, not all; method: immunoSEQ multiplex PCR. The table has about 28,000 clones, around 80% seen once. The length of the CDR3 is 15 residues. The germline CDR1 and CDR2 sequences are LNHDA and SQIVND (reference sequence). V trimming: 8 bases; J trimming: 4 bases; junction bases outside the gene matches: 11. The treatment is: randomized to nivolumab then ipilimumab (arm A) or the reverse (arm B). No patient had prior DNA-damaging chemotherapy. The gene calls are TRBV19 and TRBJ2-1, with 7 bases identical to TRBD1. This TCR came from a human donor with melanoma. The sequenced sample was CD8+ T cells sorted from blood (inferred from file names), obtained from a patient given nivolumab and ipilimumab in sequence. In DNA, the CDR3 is TGTGCCAGTCAACCAGGGACAGCCGGGTACAATGAGCAGTTCTTC. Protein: CASQPGTAGYNEQFF.